The 23 T cell receptor beta chains in this list originate from one sample, sequenced in a study of T cell responses to AZD1222 COVID-19 vaccine. Clones were sequenced by immunoSEQ multiplex PCR, and TCRdb holds only the in-frame ones, with some missing. The sample contains approximately 150,000 clones, just under 95% of which appear only once. The sequences come from peripheral blood, collected on day 0 of AZD1222 vaccination. These receptors were collected from an adult in good health.

This clone was picked up one time. CDR3 loop: CASSQDLLYEAFF. CDR3 DNA sequence: TGCGCCAGCAGCCAAGATCTGCTCTATGAAGCTTTCTTT. The rearrangement links TRBV4-1 to TRBJ1-1; no firm D call. CDR3 length: 13 residues. V lost 0 bases and J 7 bases, leaving 9 bases between the germline ends. CDR1 is MGHRA, CDR2 YSYEKL, per germline.

The V call is TRBV18, the J call TRBJ1-4; no definite D call. Trimming shortened V by 2 bases and J by 5 bases, and 12 bases separated the two germline ends. CDR3 length equals 15 residues. Germline CDR1 reads KGHSH; CDR2 reads LQKENI. DNA for the CDR3: TGTGCCAGCTCACCAACGGCTACCCCGAATGAAAAACTGTTTTTT. Translated: CASSPTATPNEKLFF. Complete variable domain (other parts from reference TRBV18 and TRBJ1-4): NAGVMQNPRHLVRRRGQEARLRCSPMKGHSHVYWYRQLPEEGLKFMVYLQKENIIDESGMPKERFSAEFPKEGPSILRIQQVVRGDSAAYFCASSPTATPNEKLFFGSGTQLSVL.

The chain combines TRBV11-3 with TRBJ2-3; 7 nucleotides agree with TRBD1. This CDR3 has 14 residues. J was trimmed by 5 bases and V by 5 bases; bases with no gene match: 7. The germline gives CDR1 SGHNT, CDR2 YENEEA. CDR3 sequence (DNA): TGTGCCAGCAGCGAGGGACAGTCCGGAGATACGCAGTATTTT. Translating it yields CASSEGQSGDTQYF.

The genes are TRBV30 and TRBJ2-1; TRBD2 matches 8 bases. Germline V lookup: CDR1 GTSNPN, CDR2 SVGIG (reference sequence). CDR3 length: 13 residues. Trimming took 1 base from V and 9 from J; bases not matched to a gene: 5. In DNA, the CDR3 is TGTGCCTGGAGTGAGTATCGGGAGGGTGAGCAGTTCTTC. Its translation is CAWSEYREGEQFF.

The chain couples TRBV6-4 to TRBJ1-4; D is possibly TRBD1 (5 bases). Trimming shortened V by 2 bases and J by 3 bases, and 10 bases separated the two germline ends. Germline V lookup: CDR1 MRHNA, CDR2 SNTAGT. The CDR3 totals 15 residues. CDR3 residues: CASSDRGSANEKLFF. The DNA of the CDR3 is TGTGCCAGCAGTGACCGGGGCTCGGCTAATGAAAAACTGTTTTTT.

The chain uses TRBV28 and TRBJ2-1; tentatively, D is TRBD2 (7 bases). V lost 6 bases and J 6 bases, leaving 15 bases between the germline ends. This CDR3 comprises 14 residues. From germline, CDR1 is MDHEN and CDR2 SYDVKM. The CDR3 sequence is CASSREGGVNEQFF. CDR3 DNA: TGTGCCAGCAGCCGAGAGGGGGGGGTCAATGAGCAGTTCTTC.

The CDR3 region has the DNA TGTGCCAGCAGCTACCAGCGCGGCGGAGGGGAGACGCAGTATTTT. Translating gives CASSYQRGGGETQYF. The chain couples TRBV11-2 to TRBJ2-3; possible D gene TRBD2, 6 bases. CDR3 length equals 15 residues. V gave up 4 bases and J gave up 9 bases, with 20 bases separating them. In germline, CDR1 is SGHAT, CDR2 FQNNGV.

The CDR3 protein is CASSLGQILNTGELFF. DNA for the CDR3: TGTGCCAGCAGCCTAGGACAGATCCTGAACACCGGGGAGCTGTTTTTT. V is TRBV7-2 and J is TRBJ2-2; D is possibly TRBD1 (6 bases). Germline CDR1 SGHTA, CDR2 FQGNSA. The ends were cut back, 5 bases at V and 1 base at J, with 14 bases in the middle. This CDR3 has 16 residues.

This clone appeared a single time. The rearrangement links TRBV30 to TRBJ2-3; no reliable D call. The CDR3 loop spans 13 amino acids. V lost 0 bases, J lost 4 bases, and 8 bases lay in between. Germline assignment: CDR1 GTSNPN and CDR2 SVGIG (reference sequence). The CDR3 protein is CAWSVRRADTQYF. In DNA, the CDR3 is TGTGCCTGGAGTGTACGCCGGGCAGATACGCAGTATTTT.

The genes are TRBV5-1 and TRBJ2-1; TRBD2 might be the D (5 bases). V was clipped by 2 bases and J by 10 bases, with 22 bases between them. The CDR3 sequence is 16 residues long. Looked up from germline, CDR1 is SGHRS and CDR2 is YFSETQ. This CDR3 is CASSFQQRPVAWEQFF. As DNA, the CDR3 is TGCGCCAGCAGCTTTCAACAGCGGCCTGTGGCGTGGGAGCAGTTCTTC.

The chain has TRBV28 and TRBJ1-1; D is possibly TRBD1 (5 bases). V was cut by 2 bases and J by 4 bases, with 14 bases left in between. CDR1 and CDR2 from the germline V gene are MDHEN and SYDVKM. This CDR3 has 15 amino acids. DNA of the CDR3: TGTGCCAGCAGTTTAGGGGCCCCCAGGTCCACTGAAGCTTTCTTT. Its protein product is CASSLGAPRSTEAFF.

The rearrangement uses TRBV30 and TRBJ1-4; D is unclear. The CDR3 covers 15 residues. V was trimmed by 0 bases and J by 3 bases, leaving 11 bases between them. Germline CDR1 is GTSNPN and CDR2 is SVGIG (reference sequence). CDR3 DNA: TGTGCCTGGAGTGTACTACGGAGGGCTAATGAAAAACTGTTTTTT. Its translation: CAWSVLRRANEKLFF. The whole variable domain, filled in from reference TRBV30 and TRBJ1-4, reads SQTIHQWPATLVQPVGSPLSLECTVEGTSNPNLYWYRQAAGRGLQLLFYSVGIGQISSEVPQNLSASRPQDRQFILSSKKLLLSDSGFYLCAWSVLRRANEKLFFGSGTQLSVL.

This sequence joins TRBV14 and TRBJ2-1; 12 bases are shared with TRBD2. The CDR3 spans 18 residues. Per the germline V gene, CDR1 is SGHDN and CDR2 is FVKESK. The trim removed 5 bases at V and 4 bases at J, leaving 12 bases unmatched. CDR3 sequence: CASSNGLAGSYRYNEQFF. The CDR3 DNA sequence: TGTGCCAGCAGCAACGGACTAGCGGGAAGCTACCGATACAATGAGCAGTTCTTC.

This rearrangement joins TRBV7-9 to TRBJ2-3, with TRBD2 matching over 13 bases. The V and J ends lost 4 bases and 6 bases, in that order; junction bases with no gene match: 4. The CDR3 is made up of 15 amino acids. CDR1 and CDR2 from the germline V gene are SEHNR and FQNEAQ (reference sequence). CDR3 loop: CASSSGTSGVDTQYF. CDR3 sequence (DNA): TGTGCCAGCAGCTCGGGGACTAGCGGGGTGGATACGCAGTATTTT.

The J gene is TRBJ2-7, the V gene TRBV5-5; no firm D call. The ends were cut back, 0 bases at V and 2 bases at J, with 12 bases in the middle. This CDR3 has 15 amino acids. Germline V lookup: CDR1 SGHKS, CDR2 YYEKEE (reference sequence). CDR3 DNA: TGTGCCAGCAGCTTGGTGAGTAGCCGAACCTACGAGCAGTACTTC. It specifies CASSLVSSRTYEQYF.

J is TRBJ1-1 and V is TRBV7-2; no reliable D call. V was trimmed by 3 bases and J by 0 bases, leaving 11 bases between them. The CDR3 is 15 amino acids. CDR1 SGHTA and CDR2 FQGNSA come from the germline V gene. The CDR3 reads CASSLADGVNTEAFF. In nucleotides, the CDR3 is TGTGCCAGCAGCTTGGCGGACGGAGTGAACACTGAAGCTTTCTTT.

This clone was counted a few times. The V gene is TRBV19, the J gene TRBJ1-2; D uncertain. V was trimmed by 5 bases and J by 7 bases, leaving 14 bases between them. The CDR3 is 13 amino acids. Germline loops: CDR1 LNHDA, CDR2 SQIVND (reference sequence). The DNA for the CDR3 is TGTGCCAGTAGTTTCCCGACCCGTCCTGGCTACACCTTC. This translates into CASSFPTRPGYTF.

The CDR3 region is CASKGQFNSPLHF. In DNA form, the CDR3 reads TGTGCCAGCAAGGGACAGTTTAATTCACCCCTCCACTTT. The rearrangement links TRBV25-1 to TRBJ1-6; TRBD1 aligns across 7 bases. Per germline, CDR1 MGHDK and CDR2 SYGVNS. V lost 7 bases and J lost 6; bases outside the gene matches: 3. The CDR3 is 13 amino acids.

V and J are TRBV6-6 and TRBJ2-5; D is ambiguous. Germline CDR1 is MNHNY and CDR2 is SVGAGI (reference sequence). V was cut by 0 bases and J by 5 bases, with 7 bases left in between. The CDR3 extends over 13 amino acids. The CDR3 DNA follows: TGTGCCAGCAGTTACTCGATAGGGGAGACCCAGTACTTC. Amino acids: CASSYSIGETQYF.

This rearrangement joins TRBV30 to TRBJ1-1; 7 positions agree with TRBD1. V trimming: 4 bases; J trimming: 5 bases; junction bases outside the gene matches: 10. This CDR3 has 14 residues. Looked up from germline, CDR1 is GTSNPN and CDR2 is SVGIG (reference sequence). The DNA of the CDR3 is TGTGCCTGGACCCCCCAGGGGGGCTGGACTGAAGCTTTCTTT. This encodes CAWTPQGGWTEAFF.

The chain couples TRBV5-4 to TRBJ1-4; possibly TRBD1 for D (5 bases). Germline-derived CDR1 and CDR2 are SGHNT and YYREEE (reference sequence). V was trimmed by 10 bases and J by 8 bases, leaving 15 bases between them. This CDR3 contains 12 residues. Written as DNA, the CDR3 is TGTGCCTACTCCCTATGGGGCGAAAAACTGTTTTTT. This gives the protein CAYSLWGEKLFF.

The V call is TRBV28, the J call TRBJ1-1; D is perhaps TRBD1 (6 bases). Trimming took off 6 bases at V and 0 bases at J, with 14 bases between the two ends. This CDR3 has 15 amino acids. The germline V gene encodes CDR1 MDHEN and CDR2 SYDVKM. As DNA, the CDR3 is TGTGCCAGCAGGGGGCCAGGGGACATGAACACTGAAGCTTTCTTT. Protein sequence: CASRGPGDMNTEAFF.

This sequence joins TRBV5-1 and TRBJ2-7; 8 bases are shared with TRBD1. The CDR3 totals 14 residues. Per the germline V gene, CDR1 is SGHRS and CDR2 is YFSETQ. V was clipped by 2 bases and J by 0 bases; unmatched bases: 1. In nucleotides, the CDR3 is TGCGCCAGCAGCTTAGACAGGGGCTCCTACGAGCAGTACTTC. Translated: CASSLDRGSYEQYF.